The clone carrying this T cell receptor (beta chain) was counted a few times. Its specificity is unknown. In the library, individual cDNA molecules carried attached unique molecular identifiers. Using its own MiXCR run on the 5' RACE reads, TCRdb lists one record per CDR3 protein. Of roughly 25,000 distinct CDR3 sequences listed, about 4.5% are singletons. The record originates from a study of early T cells in non-severe SARS-CoV-2 infection. Study-wide context: RNA in bulk from unsorted whole blood was sequenced, and chains were unpaired.

Regarding the study as a whole: The matching step, a VDJdb search, favored anti-spike CD8 responses and missed private and CD4 specificities.

This CDR3 is built from 16 residues. V was clipped by 3 bases and J by 5 bases, with 14 bases between them. CDR1 is SGHTA and CDR2 is FQGNSA in the germline V gene. This TCR was sampled from an adult who was a healthcare worker with PCR-confirmed SARS-CoV-2 infection or an uninfected control (not recorded which). The V call is TRBV7-2, the J call TRBJ1-6; D remains unclear. The specimen sequenced was whole blood. The CDR3 loop reads CASSFAGSVNNSPLHF. The CDR3 coding sequence is TGTGCCAGCAGCTTTGCCGGAAGTGTTAATAATTCACCCCTCCACTTT.